Below are 25 T cell receptor beta chains sequenced from a single sample in a study of vaccination effects on CD4 cells after COVID-19. Using viral peptide pools, the ViraFEST assay grew out antigen-specific CD4+ T cells prior to sequencing. Between days 10 and 11 of culture, CD4+ T cells were separated out. From March to December 2020, the person had a SARS-CoV-2 infection that was confirmed by PCR. Data came from immunoSEQ multiplex PCR; TCRdb stores just in-frame clones and leaves some out. The sample has more than 20,000 clones; approximately 80% are singletons. Antigens of these TCRs are unknown. Sequencing was performed on CD4+ T cells from PBMCs cultured with HCoV-NL63 spike peptides, taken before COVID-19 vaccination. These receptors originate from a human donor who had a prior SARS-CoV-2 infection.

This chain connects TRBV7-8 to TRBJ2-7, with D unclear. The CDR3 covers 12 residues. The germline V and J ends were trimmed by 4 bases and 6 bases, with 10 bases remaining between them. Germline CDR1 and CDR2: SGHVS and FQNEAQ. The chain's CDR3 is CASSSVGIEQYF. The DNA of the CDR3 is TGTGCCAGCAGCTCAGTAGGTATCGAGCAGTACTTC.

The CDR3 region is CASSPAIEYNEQFF. The CDR3 DNA reads TGTGCCAGCAGCCCAGCTATCGAATACAATGAGCAGTTCTTC. The V gene is TRBV11-3, the J gene TRBJ2-1; D is ambiguous. CDR3 size: 14 residues. CDR1 and CDR2 from the germline V gene are SGHNT and YENEEA. V gave up 5 bases and J gave up 4 bases, with 12 bases separating them.

The chain combines TRBV6-5 with TRBJ2-5; D is unresolved. The CDR3 totals 15 residues. V was cut by 0 bases and J by 3 bases, with 11 bases left in between. Germline V gene sequence: CDR1 MNHEY, CDR2 SVGAGI. CDR3 nucleotide sequence: TGTGCCAGCAGTTACTCGCGGCAGGCGGAAGAGACCCAGTACTTC. It is translated as CASSYSRQAEETQYF.

The chain recombines TRBV6-1 with TRBJ2-7; no firm D call. Per the germline V gene, CDR1 is MNHNS and CDR2 is SASEGT. The germline V and J ends were trimmed by 3 bases and 0 bases, with 3 bases remaining between them. This CDR3 is built from 12 residues. Here the CDR3 DNA reads TGTGCCAGCAGTGAGTCCTCCTACGAGCAGTACTTC. Amino acid sequence: CASSESSYEQYF.

A single count supports this clone. J is TRBJ2-5 and V is TRBV6-2 or TRBV6-3; D might be TRBD1 (6 bases). Germline V gene sequence: CDR1 MNHEY, CDR2 SVGEGT. This CDR3 region has 14 residues. V was shortened by 7 bases and J by 0 bases, with 12 bases between the two germline ends. The CDR3 nucleotides are TGTGCCAGCACCCCTTGGACAGACCAAGAGACCCAGTACTTC. It codes for CASTPWTDQETQYF.

The rearrangement joins TRBV30 to TRBJ2-3; TRBD2 agrees at 10 bases. This CDR3 is built from 15 residues. Germline CDR1 and CDR2: GTSNPN and SVGIG (reference sequence). V dropped 6 bases and J dropped 3; count of bases not matched to a gene: 9. In DNA form, the CDR3 reads TGTGCCTGCCCCGGGGCTAGCGGGGGAACAGATACGCAGTATTTT. As protein: CACPGASGGTDTQYF.

This chain uses TRBV20-1 with TRBJ2-5; no firm D call. Deletions cut 3 bases from V and 1 base from J, with 6 bases between. This CDR3 has 12 amino acids. Germline CDR1 and CDR2: DFQATT and SNEGSKA (reference sequence). This chain's CDR3 is CSASQIQETQYF. The CDR3 DNA sequence: TGCAGTGCTAGTCAAATCCAAGAGACCCAGTACTTC.

The chain couples TRBV7-3 to TRBJ2-2, with D unclear. The CDR3 runs 15 residues. Looked up from germline, CDR1 is SGHTA and CDR2 is FQGTGA. With 2 bases removed from V and 5 bases from J, the gap between germline ends came to 12 bases. The CDR3 here is CASSLDRLGTGELFF. Written as DNA, the CDR3 is TGTGCCAGCAGCTTAGATCGTTTGGGGACCGGGGAGCTGTTTTTT.

The chain has TRBV24-1 and TRBJ1-2; 7 nucleotides line up with TRBD1. The CDR3 runs 12 residues. After removal of 6 bases from V and 10 bases from J, the junction contained 7 bases not matched to a gene. Germline values: CDR1 KGHDR, CDR2 SFDVKD. The CDR3 loop reads CATSFTGTVYTF. In DNA, the CDR3 is TGTGCCACCAGTTTCACCGGGACAGTCTACACCTTC.

This clone was observed a single time. The chain employs TRBV28 and TRBJ2-5, with D hard to call. Germline values: CDR1 MDHEN, CDR2 SYDVKM. Trimming stripped 2 bases from V and 4 bases from J, with 11 bases between. The CDR3 contains 14 residues. The CDR3 DNA is TGTGCCAGCAGTTTAGAAGCCAGACCAGAGACCCAGTACTTC. Translation gives CASSLEARPETQYF.

CDR3 loop: CSASLTRDTQYF. The DNA of the CDR3 is TGCAGTGCTAGTCTTACAAGGGATACGCAGTATTTT. V and J are TRBV20-1 and TRBJ2-3; D not certain. V dropped 3 bases and J dropped 6 bases, with 10 bases sitting between them. This CDR3 region has 12 residues. Germline V gene data show CDR1 as DFQATT and CDR2 as SNEGSKA (reference sequence).

This chain joins TRBV2 and TRBJ2-7, with 7 bases identical to TRBD2. Germline trimming cut 1 base from V and 1 base from J; bases unmatched to any gene: 4. The germline CDR1 and CDR2 sequences are SNHLY and FYNNEI. The CDR3 extends over 15 amino acids. CDR3 DNA sequence: TGTGCCAGCAGTGAAGACCGGGAGGTTTCCTACGAGCAGTACTTC. It yields the protein CASSEDREVSYEQYF.

The V call is TRBV3-1 (or the pseudogene TRBV3-2), the J call TRBJ1-1, with D perhaps TRBD1 (5 bases). The CDR3 is 15 residues long. CDR1 and CDR2 (germline): LGHDT, YNNKEL (reference sequence). The V and J ends lost 6 bases and 7 bases respectively, with 21 bases between them. The CDR3 sequence is CASRRGLLRDGEAFF. As DNA, the CDR3 is TGTGCCAGCAGAAGAGGATTACTCCGGGACGGTGAAGCTTTCTTT.

The table lists this clone with a count of one. This chain links TRBV7-9 with TRBJ1-2, with D perhaps TRBD1 (6 bases). With 2 bases removed from V and 8 bases from J, the gap between germline ends came to 18 bases. The CDR3 extends over 15 amino acids. CDR1 and CDR2 from the germline V gene are SEHNR and FQNEAQ (reference sequence). This chain's CDR3 is CASSLWTGGARGYTF. CDR3 bases: TGTGCCAGCAGCTTATGGACGGGGGGCGCGCGGGGCTACACCTTC.

The chain uses TRBV4-2 and TRBJ1-6, with 9 bases identical to TRBD1. Germline CDR1 reads LGHNA; CDR2 reads YNFKEQ. The CDR3 has 19 residues. Trimming removed 0 bases from V and 5 bases from J; junction bases left unmatched: 11. CDR3 loop: CASSQDAPPRTGDNSPLHF. CDR3 in DNA: TGTGCCAGCAGCCAAGATGCTCCCCCCAGGACAGGGGATAATTCACCCCTCCACTTT.

This clone showed up just once. The rearrangement joins TRBV19 to TRBJ1-4, with a tentative D call TRBD1 (5 bases). The germline CDR1 and CDR2 sequences are LNHDA and SQIVND (reference sequence). V lost 7 bases to trimming and J lost 0 bases, with 15 bases between them. This CDR3 is built from 16 residues. CDR3 sequence reads: CASKGRVGATNEKLFF. The CDR3, as DNA: TGTGCCAGTAAGGGCAGGGTCGGGGCAACTAATGAAAAACTGTTTTTT.

The CDR3 DNA reads as TGTGCCATCAGTAACGGCCGAGAGACCCAGTACTTC. As protein: CAISNGRETQYF. The chain has TRBV10-3 and TRBJ2-5; D not resolved. The V gene's germline CDR1 is ENHRY and CDR2 SYGVKD. V lost 5 bases to trimming and J lost 4 bases, with 8 bases between them. This CDR3 contains 12 residues.

CDR3 protein: CASSQPRTDTQYF. CDR3 nucleotide sequence: TGTGCCAGCAGTCAACCCCGCACAGATACGCAGTATTTT. The rearrangement uses TRBV28 and TRBJ2-3; D not certain. Looked up from germline, CDR1 is MDHEN and CDR2 is SYDVKM. V lost 5 bases to trimming and J lost 1 base, with 7 bases between them. There are 13 residues in the CDR3.

This chain connects TRBV11-2 to TRBJ2-7, with TRBD2 matching over 7 bases. The germline CDR1 and CDR2 sequences are SGHAT and FQNNGV. This CDR3 comprises 14 residues. The J segment lost 2 bases and the V segment lost 2 bases, leaving 3 bases of the junction unmatched. CDR3 coding DNA: TGTGCCAGCAGCTTACGCGGGAGCGCCTACGAGCAGTACTTC. Protein: CASSLRGSAYEQYF.

V usage is TRBV5-1 and J usage is TRBJ2-1; D call uncertain. Germline CDR1 and CDR2: SGHRS and YFSETQ. The CDR3 runs to 16 residues. Trimming stripped 2 bases from V and 6 bases from J, with 18 bases between. CDR3 loop: CASSLSLVQLRNEQFF. Here the CDR3 DNA reads TGCGCCAGCAGCTTATCACTGGTCCAGCTACGCAATGAGCAGTTCTTC.

The rearrangement joins TRBV3-1 (or the pseudogene TRBV3-2) to TRBJ1-1; 12 nucleotides align to TRBD1. This CDR3 spans 15 amino acids. Trimming removed 3 bases from V and 4 bases from J; junction bases left unmatched: 3. CDR1 and CDR2 (germline): LGHDT, YNNKEL (reference sequence). The CDR3, as DNA: TGTGCCAGCAGCCAGTGGGACAGGGGGCCCACTGAAGCTTTCTTT. It is translated as CASSQWDRGPTEAFF.

This clone was counted a few times. This rearrangement joins TRBV21-1 to TRBJ1-2; TRBD1 reflects the table's D call only, with no check against the DNA. TRBV21-1 is labeled a pseudogene. The CDR3 spans 14 residues. As DNA, the CDR3 is TGTGCCAGCAGCATTTCCAGGGGCGACTATGGCTACACCTTC. Protein: CASSISRGDYGYTF.

The V call is TRBV12-3 or TRBV12-4, the J call TRBJ2-1; D gene unclear. V lost 1 base and J 12 bases, leaving 13 bases between the germline ends. This CDR3 is 13 amino acids long. This CDR3 is CASSLVATPRQFF. For the CDR3, the DNA is TGTGCCAGCAGTTTAGTCGCAACTCCAAGGCAGTTCTTC.

The chain links TRBV19 to TRBJ2-4; the D gene could be TRBD1 or TRBD2 (5 bases each). Germline CDR1 is LNHDA and CDR2 is SQIVND (reference sequence). V was clipped by 3 bases and J by 7 bases, with 16 bases between them. There are 15 residues in the CDR3. The CDR3 region has the DNA TGTGCCAGTAGTATTCCGGGGCAGGGTGGTAACATTCAGTACTTC. The encoded protein is CASSIPGQGGNIQYF.

The genes are TRBV11-3 and TRBJ2-7, with D perhaps being TRBD1 or TRBD2 (5 bases each). Germline CDR1 and CDR2: SGHNT and YENEEA. The CDR3 length is 15 residues. V shed 0 bases and J shed 4 bases, with 13 bases lying between them. The CDR3 nucleotides read TGTGCCAGCAGCTTAGACACGGGACCACCTTACGAGCAGTACTTC. Protein product: CASSLDTGPPYEQYF.